These 3 T cell receptor beta chains came from one sample sequenced in a study of CD8+ T cells in alopecia areata. Reverse transcribed after extraction, RNA yielded cDNA as the sequencing template. Clones were read by immunoSEQ multiplex PCR, and TCRdb kept only the in-frame ones, dropping some. This sample has about 150,000 clones; around 60% occur once, and the top ten carry nearly 6.5%. The specimen comprised CD4+ T cells sorted from blood, sampled at week 0. The receptors stem from a human donor with alopecia areata.

CDR3 loop: CASSLVVVGNEQFF. The CDR3 DNA sequence: TGTGCCAGCAGCTTAGTAGTAGTAGGCAATGAGCAGTTCTTC. The V gene is TRBV7-2, the J gene TRBJ2-1; D is unclear. The length of the CDR3 is 14 residues. Trimming removed 1 base at V and 6 bases at J, with 10 bases between. Germline assignment: CDR1 SGHTA and CDR2 FQGNSA.

This clone was observed a few times. V and J are TRBV4-2 and TRBJ1-1, with D possibly being TRBD1 (5 bases). This CDR3 contains 14 residues. Germline CDR1 is LGHNA and CDR2 is YNFKEQ. Trimming removed 0 bases at V and 10 bases at J, with 15 bases between. DNA for the CDR3: TGTGCCAGCAGCCAAGATGTTTTCAGGGAGGCAGCTTTCTTT. Its translation is CASSQDVFREAAFF.

The chain combines TRBV9 with TRBJ2-3; tentatively, D is TRBD1 or TRBD2 (5 bases each). Trimming pared 7 bases from V and 2 bases from J, leaving 17 bases between. This CDR3 spans 15 amino acids. The germline gives CDR1 SGDLS, CDR2 YYNGEE. CDR3 DNA: TGTGCCAGCGGGCCGGGACGTCATACCACAGATACGCAGTATTTT. This codes for CASGPGRHTTDTQYF.